Listed below are T cell receptor beta chains from one sample, sequenced in a study of T cells in Graves' hyperthyroidism and ophthalmopathy. MiXCR, applied by TCRdb to the multiplex PCR reads, yields one record per CDR3 protein. Among around 380,000 distinct CDR3 sequences listed, about 13% were seen once. Sequenced sample: blood. Every receptor here comes from a man between 25 and 39 years old with Graves' hyperthyroidism that later progressed to Graves' ophthalmopathy. Each CDR3 is given without its conserved first and last residue. Each record gives: V gene, CDR3 protein.

V gene: TRBV12-3/TRBV12-4
CDR3 protein: ASSLTQYNEQF

V gene: TRBV5-5
CDR3 protein: ASSFGGRDEQF

V gene: TRBV30
CDR3 protein: AWDRGAGIQETQY

V gene: TRBV20-1
CDR3 protein: SARDEASGSSYEQY

V gene: TRBV5-1
CDR3 protein: ASSIGTGNDEQY

V gene: TRBV9
CDR3 protein: ASSVAEGVGYT

V gene: TRBV5-6
CDR3 protein: ASSQGDRAGTEAF

V gene: TRBV24-1
CDR3 protein: ATSGSAGVADTQY

V gene: TRBV7-9
CDR3 protein: ASSLAEQYAF

V gene: TRBV7-9
CDR3 protein: ASSLALVGENQPQH

V gene: TRBV7-9
CDR3 protein: ASSSPRQVPYEQY

V gene: TRBV12-3/TRBV12-4
CDR3 protein: ASSQRGHLSSYGYT

V gene: TRBV29-1
CDR3 protein: SVVTGNTEAF

V gene: TRBV12-3/TRBV12-4
CDR3 protein: ASSLAPGQGPNEQF

V gene: TRBV27
CDR3 protein: ASSLLGGPAGTDTQY

V gene: TRBV30
CDR3 protein: AWNSLTNTGELF

V gene: TRBV5-1
CDR3 protein: ASSFSPTAPNTEAF

V gene: TRBV3-1
CDR3 protein: ASSQEIRSVELF

V gene: TRBV20-1
CDR3 protein: SARPSLNTGELF

V gene: TRBV4-2
CDR3 protein: ASSQDNGQPQH

V gene: TRBV11-3
CDR3 protein: ASEGDPGLKETQY

V gene: TRBV27
CDR3 protein: ASSHRTGFYGYT

V gene: TRBV5-6
CDR3 protein: ASRLTGLEQY

V gene: TRBV9
CDR3 protein: ASSVASGVGDIQY

V gene: TRBV12-3/TRBV12-4
CDR3 protein: ASSFRGRAYNSPLH

V gene: TRBV7-3
CDR3 protein: ASSLETGGYQETQY

V gene: TRBV28
CDR3 protein: ASSLPQTSNEKLF

V gene: TRBV30
CDR3 protein: AWSFRTGMRDTQY

V gene: TRBV20-1
CDR3 protein: SAPINGRPTGEQY

V gene: TRBV14
CDR3 protein: ASSQWGITYEQY

V gene: TRBV11-2
CDR3 protein: ASSLGLAGGKQETQY

V gene: TRBV12-3/TRBV12-4
CDR3 protein: ASSSSRNEQF

V gene: TRBV20-1
CDR3 protein: SASKGAYEQY